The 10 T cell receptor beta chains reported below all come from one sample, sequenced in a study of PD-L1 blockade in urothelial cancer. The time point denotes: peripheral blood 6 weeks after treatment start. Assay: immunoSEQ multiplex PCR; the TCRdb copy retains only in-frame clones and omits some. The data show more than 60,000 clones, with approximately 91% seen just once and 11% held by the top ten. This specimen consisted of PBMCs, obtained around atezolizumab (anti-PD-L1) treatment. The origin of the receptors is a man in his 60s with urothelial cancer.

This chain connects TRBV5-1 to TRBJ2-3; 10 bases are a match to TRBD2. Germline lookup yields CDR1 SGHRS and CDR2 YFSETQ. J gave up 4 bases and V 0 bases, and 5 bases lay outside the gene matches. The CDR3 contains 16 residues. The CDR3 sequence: CASSLAFGTSADTQYF. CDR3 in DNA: TGCGCCAGCAGCTTGGCCTTTGGGACTAGCGCAGATACGCAGTATTTT.

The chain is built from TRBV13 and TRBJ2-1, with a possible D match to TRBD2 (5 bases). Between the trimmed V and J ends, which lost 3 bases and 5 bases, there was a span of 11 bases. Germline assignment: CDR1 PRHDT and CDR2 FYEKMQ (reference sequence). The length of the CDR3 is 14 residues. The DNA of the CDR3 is TGTGCCAGCAGCTTCGGACCCGGGGACAATGAGCAGTTCTTC. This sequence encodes CASSFGPGDNEQFF. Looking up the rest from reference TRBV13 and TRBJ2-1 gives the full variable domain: AAGVIQSPRHLIKEKRETATLKCYPIPRHDTVYWYQQGPGQDPQFLISFYEKMQSDKGSIPDRFSAQQFSDYHSELNMSSLELGDSALYFCASSFGPGDNEQFFGPGTRLTVL.

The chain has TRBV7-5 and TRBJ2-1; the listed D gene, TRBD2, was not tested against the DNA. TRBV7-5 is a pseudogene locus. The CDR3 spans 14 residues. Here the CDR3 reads CARSSLRGYNEQFF. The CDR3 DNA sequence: TGTGCCAGAAGCAGCCTGCGGGGCTACAATGAGCAGTTCTTC.

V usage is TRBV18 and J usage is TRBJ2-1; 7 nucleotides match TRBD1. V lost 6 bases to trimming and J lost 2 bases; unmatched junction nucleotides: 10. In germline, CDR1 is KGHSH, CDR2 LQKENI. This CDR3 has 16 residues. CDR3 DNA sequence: TGTGCCAGCTCGCCTGGACGGGACAGTACCTACAATGAGCAGTTCTTC. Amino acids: CASSPGRDSTYNEQFF.

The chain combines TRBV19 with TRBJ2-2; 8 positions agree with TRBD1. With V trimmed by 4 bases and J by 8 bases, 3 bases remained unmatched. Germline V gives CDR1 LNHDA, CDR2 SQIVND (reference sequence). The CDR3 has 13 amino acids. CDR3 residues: CASSRQGYGELFF. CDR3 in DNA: TGTGCCAGTAGTAGACAGGGGTATGGGGAGCTGTTTTTT.

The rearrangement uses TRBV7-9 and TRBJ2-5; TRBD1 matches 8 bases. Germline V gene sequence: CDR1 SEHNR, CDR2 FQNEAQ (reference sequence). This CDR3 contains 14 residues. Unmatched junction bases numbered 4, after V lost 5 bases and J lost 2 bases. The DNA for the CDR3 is TGTGCCAGCAGCAAAGACAGGGGACAAGAGACCCAGTACTTC. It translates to CASSKDRGQETQYF.

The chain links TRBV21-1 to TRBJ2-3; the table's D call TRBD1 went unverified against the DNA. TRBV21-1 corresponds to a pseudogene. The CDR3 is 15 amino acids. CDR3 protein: CASSRDRSVTDTQYF. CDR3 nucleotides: TGTGCCAGCAGCAGAGACAGGTCTGTCACAGATACGCAGTATTTT.

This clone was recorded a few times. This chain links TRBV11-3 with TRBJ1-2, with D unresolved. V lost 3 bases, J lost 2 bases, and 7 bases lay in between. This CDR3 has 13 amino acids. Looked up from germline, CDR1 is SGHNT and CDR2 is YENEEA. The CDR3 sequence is CASSFGLNYGYTF. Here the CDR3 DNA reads TGTGCCAGCAGCTTCGGACTGAACTATGGCTACACCTTC.

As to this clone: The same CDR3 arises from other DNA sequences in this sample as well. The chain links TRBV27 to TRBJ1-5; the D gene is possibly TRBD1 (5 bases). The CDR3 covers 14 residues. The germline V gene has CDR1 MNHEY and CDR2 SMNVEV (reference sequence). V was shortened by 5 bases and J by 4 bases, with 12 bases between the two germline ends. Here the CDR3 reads CASSGGGSNQPQHF. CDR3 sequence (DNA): TGTGCCAGCAGTGGGGGGGGATCGAATCAGCCCCAGCATTTT.

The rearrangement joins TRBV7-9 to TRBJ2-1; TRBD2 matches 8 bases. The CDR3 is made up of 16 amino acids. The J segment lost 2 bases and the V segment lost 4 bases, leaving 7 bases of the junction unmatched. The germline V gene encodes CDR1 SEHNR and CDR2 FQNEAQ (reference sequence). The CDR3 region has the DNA TGTGCCAGCAGCTACTCCCGGCGGGGGGCCTACAATGAGCAGTTCTTC. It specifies CASSYSRRGAYNEQFF. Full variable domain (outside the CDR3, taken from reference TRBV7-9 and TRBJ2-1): DTGVSQNPRHKITKRGQNVTFRCDPISEHNRLYWYRQTLGQGPEFLTYFQNEAQLEKSRLLSDRFSAERPKGSFSTLEIQRTEQGDSAMYLCASSYSRRGAYNEQFFGPGTRLTVL.